The present entry profiles one T cell receptor beta chain with its context. Its specificity is unknown. Being one base from a much bigger clone, this may be a read error. This record comes from a study of tumor and adjacent non-tumor tissue in lung cancer. Overall study findings and caveats: Shorter survival was associated with higher TCR diversity in tumors. Tumor repertoires had a smaller top 100 clone share than normal lung.

The CDR3 runs 13 residues. Germline loops: CDR1 SGHRS, CDR2 YFSETQ. The template was RNA from unsorted bulk tissue. The normal lung tissue was taken more than 3 cm from the tumor edge. The library came from three nested PCR rounds adapted from ARM-PCR protocols. TCRdb reanalysed the multiplex PCR reads using MiXCR and keeps one entry per CDR3 protein. Of over 100,000 distinct CDR3 sequences in the sample, about 63% are singletons; the top ten hold over 15%. This chain joins TRBV5-1 and TRBJ2-5; D is undetermined. The clonotype was recovered from a man in his sixties with non-small cell lung cancer. The sequencing input was distant non-tumor lung tissue. In nucleotides, the CDR3 is TGCGTCAGCAGCTTCGAGTTGGGTGAGACCCAGTACTTC. It codes for CVSSFELGETQYF.